A selection of T cell receptor beta chains follows, all from one sample in a study of cytomegalovirus exposure and HLA in healthy donors. Using immunoSEQ multiplex PCR, the repertoire was profiled, and TCRdb retains in-frame clones only, with some absent. The sample records fewer than 200,000 clones, around 80% being singletons. The material sequenced was PBMCs. The source of these receptors is a girl under 18 in good health and CMV-seropositive. CDR3s include the opening cysteine and the closing phenylalanine or tryptophan. D genes are given only for firm matches. Size is stated for part of the rows, as once, few or many counts, or as a class when the clone is expanded.

D: TRBD1
size: once
V: TRBV6-6
J: TRBJ1-2
CDR3: CASSYPRDREDYGYTF
DNA: TGTGCCAGCAGTTACCCCCGGGACAGGGAGGACTATGGCTACACCTTC

D: NA
size: NA
V: TRBV19
J: TRBJ1-1
CDR3: CASSIRGLTEAFF
DNA: TGTGCCAGTAGTATTAGGGGACTCACTGAAGCTTTCTTT

D: NA
size: NA
V: TRBV28
J: TRBJ2-7
CDR3: CATTFSQYYEQYF
DNA: TGTGCCACCACCTTCTCACAGTACTACGAGCAGTACTTC

D: NA
size: once
V: TRBV28
J: TRBJ2-7
CDR3: CASSRTRVGSNEQYF
DNA: TGTGCCAGCAGTCGAACGAGGGTTGGCAGCAACGAGCAGTACTTC

D: NA
size: NA
V: TRBV2
J: TRBJ1-1
CDR3: CASSEIARTGTEAFF
DNA: TGTGCCAGCAGTGAAATCGCCAGGACGGGGACTGAAGCTTTCTTT

D: NA
size: few
V: TRBV19
J: TRBJ2-7
CDR3: CASSAQGNRDYEQYF
DNA: TGTGCCAGTAGCGCACAGGGTAATAGGGACTACGAGCAGTACTTC

D: NA
size: NA
V: TRBV6-1
J: TRBJ1-1
CDR3: CASTPLGGTEAFF
DNA: TGTGCCAGCACCCCGCTGGGGGGCACTGAAGCTTTCTTT

D: NA
size: NA
V: TRBV6-5
J: TRBJ1-2
CDR3: CASSYSAGAVYGYTF
DNA: TGTGCCAGCAGTTACTCGGCAGGGGCAGTCTATGGCTACACCTTC

D: NA
size: NA
V: TRBV23-1
J: TRBJ1-1
CDR3: CASSHYYVLNTEAFF
DNA: TGCGCCAGCAGTCACTATTACGTCTTAAACACTGAAGCTTTCTTT

D: TRBD1
size: NA
V: TRBV14
J: TRBJ1-2
CDR3: CASSQEKGQTTVGYTF
DNA: TGTGCCAGCAGCCAAGAAAAGGGACAGACGACCGTTGGCTACACCTTC

D: NA
size: NA
V: TRBV27
J: TRBJ1-2
CDR3: CASSLRVSTATNYGYTF
DNA: TGTGCCAGCAGTTTACGGGTCTCGACAGCCACTAACTATGGCTACACCTTC

D: NA
size: few
V: TRBV20-1
J: TRBJ1-2
CDR3: CSAQTDYGYTF
DNA: TGCAGTGCCCAGACAGACTATGGCTACACCTTC

D: NA
size: NA
V: TRBV28
J: TRBJ1-1
CDR3: CASSWAAAQAFF
DNA: TGTGCCAGCAGTTGGGCAGCCGCCCAAGCTTTCTTT

D: TRBD1
size: NA
V: TRBV29-1
J: TRBJ2-3
CDR3: CSVEAPTGASTDTQYF
DNA: TGCAGCGTTGAAGCCCCAACAGGGGCCAGCACAGATACGCAGTATTTT

D: TRBD1
size: NA
V: TRBV30
J: TRBJ1-4
CDR3: CAWRTGGTGEKLFF
DNA: TGTGCCTGGCGAACAGGGGGAACGGGGGAAAAACTGTTTTTT

D: NA
size: NA
V: TRBV18
J: TRBJ1-4
CDR3: CASSPDRINEKLFF
DNA: TGTGCCAGCTCACCGGACAGAATCAATGAAAAACTGTTTTTT

D: NA
size: NA
V: TRBV27
J: TRBJ2-1
CDR3: CASSWRLDEQFF
DNA: TGTGCCAGCAGTTGGAGGTTAGATGAGCAGTTCTTC

D: TRBD1
size: NA
V: TRBV5-1
J: TRBJ1-2
CDR3: CASSAGQGVYGYTF
DNA: TGCGCCAGCAGCGCAGGACAGGGCGTCTATGGCTACACCTTC

D: NA
size: NA
V: TRBV20-1
J: TRBJ2-1
CDR3: CSPNPDHEQFF
DNA: TGCAGCCCTAATCCTGATCATGAGCAGTTCTTC

D: NA
size: NA
V: TRBV30
J: TRBJ2-4
CDR3: CAWSVPYRFLSDKNIQYF
DNA: TGTGCCTGGAGTGTACCTTACAGGTTTTTGTCAGACAAAAACATTCAGTACTTC

D: NA
size: once
V: TRBV6-1
J: TRBJ2-1
CDR3: CASSEETTYNEQFF
DNA: TGTGCCAGCAGTGAAGAGACTACGTACAATGAGCAGTTCTTC

D: TRBD2
size: NA
V: TRBV19
J: TRBJ2-1
CDR3: CASSIWAGEDEQFF
DNA: TGTGCCAGTAGTATTTGGGCGGGAGAGGATGAGCAGTTCTTC

D: NA
size: NA
V: TRBV7-3
J: TRBJ2-2
CDR3: CASSLKGTRNTGELFF
DNA: TGTGCCAGCAGCTTAAAAGGGACAAGAAACACCGGGGAGCTGTTTTTT

D: TRBD2
size: once
V: TRBV7-2
J: TRBJ2-1
CDR3: CASSLSFTSGGHEQFF
DNA: TGTGCCAGCAGCTTATCATTTACTAGCGGGGGTCATGAGCAGTTCTTC

D: TRBD2
size: NA
V: TRBV9
J: TRBJ2-1
CDR3: CASSVGRGGSYNEQFF
DNA: TGTGCCAGCAGCGTAGGTCGCGGGGGCTCCTACAATGAGCAGTTCTTC

D: TRBD1
size: NA
V: TRBV5-1
J: TRBJ2-5
CDR3: CASSLSRTGTGVGETQYF
DNA: TGCGCCAGCAGCTTGAGTCGGACCGGGACAGGGGTGGGAGAGACCCAGTACTTC

D: TRBD1
size: few
V: TRBV28
J: TRBJ1-1
CDR3: CASNQQGAETEAFF
DNA: TGTGCCAGCAACCAACAGGGGGCGGAAACTGAAGCTTTCTTT

D: TRBD2
size: NA
V: TRBV7-2
J: TRBJ2-1
CDR3: CASSLESGGYNEQFF
DNA: TGTGCCAGCAGCTTAGAAAGCGGGGGATACAATGAGCAGTTCTTC

D: TRBD2
size: once
V: TRBV5-1
J: TRBJ2-5
CDR3: CASSLVWEAGVLPETQYF
DNA: TGCGCCAGCAGCTTGGTGTGGGAAGCGGGAGTCTTGCCCGAGACCCAGTACTTC

D: TRBD1
size: NA
V: TRBV18
J: TRBJ2-3
CDR3: CASSPTGWSTDTQYF
DNA: TGTGCCAGCTCACCGACAGGGTGGAGCACAGATACGCAGTATTTT

D: NA
size: NA
V: TRBV20-1
J: TRBJ1-1
CDR3: CSARGLPEAFF
DNA: TGCAGTGCTAGAGGACTCCCTGAAGCTTTCTTT

D: NA
size: NA
V: TRBV6-1
J: TRBJ2-7
CDR3: CASSEARGGSYEQYF
DNA: TGTGCCAGCAGTGAAGCGAGAGGAGGCTCCTACGAGCAGTACTTC

D: NA
size: NA
V: TRBV5-1
J: TRBJ2-7
CDR3: CASSLGGGAEQYF
DNA: TGCGCCAGCAGCTTGGGAGGGGGGGCCGAGCAGTACTTC